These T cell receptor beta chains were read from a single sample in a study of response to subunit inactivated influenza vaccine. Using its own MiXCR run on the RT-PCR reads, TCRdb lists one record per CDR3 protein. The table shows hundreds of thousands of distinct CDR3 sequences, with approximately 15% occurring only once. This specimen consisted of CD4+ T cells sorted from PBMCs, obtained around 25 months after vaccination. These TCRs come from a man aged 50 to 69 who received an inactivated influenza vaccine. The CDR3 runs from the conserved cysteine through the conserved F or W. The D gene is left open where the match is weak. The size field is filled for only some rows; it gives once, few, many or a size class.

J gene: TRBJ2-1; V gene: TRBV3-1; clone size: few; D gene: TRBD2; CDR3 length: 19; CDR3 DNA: TGTGCCAGCAGCTTTAAGACTAGCGGGAGGGCACACTCCTACAATGAGCAGTTCTTC; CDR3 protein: CASSFKTSGRAHSYNEQFF
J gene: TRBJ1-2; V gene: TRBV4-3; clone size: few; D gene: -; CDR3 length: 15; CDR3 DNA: TGCGCCAGCAGCCCAAGCTTCTCAGGGAGCTATGGCTACACCTTC; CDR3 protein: CASSPSFSGSYGYTF
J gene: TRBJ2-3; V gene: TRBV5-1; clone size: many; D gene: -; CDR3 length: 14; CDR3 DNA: TGCGCCAGCAGCTTGGACGCGCCGGGTGATACGCAGTATTTT; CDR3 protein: CASSLDAPGDTQYF
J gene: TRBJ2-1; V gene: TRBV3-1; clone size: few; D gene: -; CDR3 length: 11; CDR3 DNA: TGTGCCAGCAGCCTCCTAAGCGAGCAGTTCTTC; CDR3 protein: CASSLLSEQFF
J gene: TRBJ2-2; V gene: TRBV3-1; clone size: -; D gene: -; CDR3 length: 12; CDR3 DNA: TGTGCCAGCAGCCAGGGACCTGAGGAGCTGTTTTTT; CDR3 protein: CASSQGPEELFF
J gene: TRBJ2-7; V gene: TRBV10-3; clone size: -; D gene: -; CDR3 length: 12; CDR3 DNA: TGTGCCATCAGTGAGCTCAGGGACGAGCAGTACTTC; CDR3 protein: CAISELRDEQYF
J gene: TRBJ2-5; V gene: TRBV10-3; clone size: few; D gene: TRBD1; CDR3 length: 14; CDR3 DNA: TGTGCCATCAGTGAGGCCGACAGGGCTGAGACCCAGTACTTC; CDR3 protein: CAISEADRAETQYF
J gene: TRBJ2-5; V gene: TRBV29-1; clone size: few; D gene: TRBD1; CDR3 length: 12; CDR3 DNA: TGCAGCGTTGGCAGGGGGCGAGAGACCCAGTACTTC; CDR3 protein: CSVGRGRETQYF
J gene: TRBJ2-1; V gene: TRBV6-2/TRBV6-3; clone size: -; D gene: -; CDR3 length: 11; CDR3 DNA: TGTGCCAGCATCCCGTCGGGTGAGCAGTTCTTC; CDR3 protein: CASIPSGEQFF
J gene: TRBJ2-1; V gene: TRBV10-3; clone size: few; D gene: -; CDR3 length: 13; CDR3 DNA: TGTGCCATCAGTGAGTCAGGGGGAAATGAGCAGTTCTTC; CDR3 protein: CAISESGGNEQFF
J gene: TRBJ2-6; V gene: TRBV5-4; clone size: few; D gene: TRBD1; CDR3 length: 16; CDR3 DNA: TGTGCCAGCAGCTCCGACAGGGACGGTGGGGCCAACGTCCTGACTTTC; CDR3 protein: CASSSDRDGGANVLTF
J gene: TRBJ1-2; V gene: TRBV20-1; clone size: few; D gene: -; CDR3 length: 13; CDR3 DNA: TGCAGTACGGGAGGGCAGAGAAGCTATGGCTACACCTTC; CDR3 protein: CSTGGQRSYGYTF
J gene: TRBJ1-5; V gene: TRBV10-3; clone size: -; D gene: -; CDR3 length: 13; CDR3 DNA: TGTGCCATCAGTACCGTGGGGGATCAGCCCCAGCATTTT; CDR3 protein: CAISTVGDQPQHF
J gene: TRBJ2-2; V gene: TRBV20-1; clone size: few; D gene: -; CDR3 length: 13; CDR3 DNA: TGCAGTGCTAGTACCGGGAACACCGGGGAGCTGTTTTTT; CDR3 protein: CSASTGNTGELFF
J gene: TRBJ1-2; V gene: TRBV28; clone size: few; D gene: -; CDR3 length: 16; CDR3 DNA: TGTGCCAGCACCGTGGTACAGGGAAAGGGACGCTATGGCTACACCTTC; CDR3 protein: CASTVVQGKGRYGYTF